Detailed here is one TCR beta chain. Time point specified: healthy volunteer bleed at 2 weeks. The starting material, unfractionated whole blood, was used for total RNA extraction. This sample stems from a study of human T cells and chemical hapten exposure. Germline lookup yields CDR1 LNHDA and CDR2 SQIVND (reference sequence). The CDR3 sequence is 19 residues long. With V trimmed by 3 bases and J by 2 bases, 13 bases remained unmatched. The study's library attached unique molecular identifiers to single cDNA molecules. TCRdb re-analysed the RACE reads in MiXCR, keeping a single row per CDR3 protein. The sample consists of roughly 130,000 distinct CDR3 sequences, around 8.2% of them appearing once.

The chain couples TRBV19 to TRBJ2-3, with 11 positions matching TRBD1. This receptor was taken from a male donor in good health. Some clones in this sample may be carry-over from other donors' samples. The specimen was whole blood. The CDR3 here is CASSIRTGGLTSLTDTQYF. In DNA, the CDR3 is TGTGCCAGTAGTATCCGGACAGGGGGCTTAACCAGCCTCACAGATACGCAGTATTTT.